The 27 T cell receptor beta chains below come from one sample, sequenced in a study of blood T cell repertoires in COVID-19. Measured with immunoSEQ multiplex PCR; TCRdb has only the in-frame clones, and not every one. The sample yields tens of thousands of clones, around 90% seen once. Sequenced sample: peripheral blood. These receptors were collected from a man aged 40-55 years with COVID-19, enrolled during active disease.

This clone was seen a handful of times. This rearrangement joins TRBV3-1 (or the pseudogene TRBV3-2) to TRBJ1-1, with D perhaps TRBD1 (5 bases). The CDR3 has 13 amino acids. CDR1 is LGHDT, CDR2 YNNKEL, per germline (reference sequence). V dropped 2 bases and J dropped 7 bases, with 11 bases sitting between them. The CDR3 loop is CASSQQGIVEAFF. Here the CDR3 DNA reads TGTGCCAGCAGCCAACAGGGAATCGTTGAAGCTTTCTTT.

The CDR3 protein is CASSRSGRVQDYYEQYF. The CDR3 DNA reads TGTGCCAGCAGTCGCTCTGGCCGGGTTCAGGACTACTACGAGCAGTACTTC. The rearrangement uses TRBV27 and TRBJ2-7; weak D call: TRBD2 (6 bases). In germline, CDR1 is MNHEY, CDR2 SMNVEV (reference sequence). The CDR3 runs 17 residues. V was cut by 5 bases and J by 3 bases, with 23 bases left in between.

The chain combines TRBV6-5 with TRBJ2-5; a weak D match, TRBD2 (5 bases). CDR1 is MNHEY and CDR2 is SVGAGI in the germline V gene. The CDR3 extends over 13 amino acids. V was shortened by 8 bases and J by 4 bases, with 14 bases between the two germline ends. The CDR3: CASEGEGRETQYF. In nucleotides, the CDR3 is TGTGCCAGCGAGGGAGAGGGAAGAGAGACCCAGTACTTC.

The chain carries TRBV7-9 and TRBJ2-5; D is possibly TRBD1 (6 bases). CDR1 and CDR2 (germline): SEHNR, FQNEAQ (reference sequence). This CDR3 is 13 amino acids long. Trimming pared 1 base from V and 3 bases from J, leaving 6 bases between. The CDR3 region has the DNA TGTGCCAGCAGCTTAGACAGGGAAGAGACCCAGTACTTC. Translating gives CASSLDREETQYF.

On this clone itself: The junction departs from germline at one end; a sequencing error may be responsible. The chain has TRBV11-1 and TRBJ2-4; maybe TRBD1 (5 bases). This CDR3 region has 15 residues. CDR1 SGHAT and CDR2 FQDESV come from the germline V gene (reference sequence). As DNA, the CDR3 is TGTGCCAGCAGCTCCAGACAAGGGGCCAGAAACATTCAGTACTTC. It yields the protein CASSSRQGARNIQYF.

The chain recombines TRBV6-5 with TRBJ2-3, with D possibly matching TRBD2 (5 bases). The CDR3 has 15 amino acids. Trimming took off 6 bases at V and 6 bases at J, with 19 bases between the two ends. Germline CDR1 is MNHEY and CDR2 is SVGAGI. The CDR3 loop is CASSRGSSGWDTQYF. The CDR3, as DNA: TGTGCCAGCAGCCGCGGCTCCTCGGGGTGGGATACGCAGTATTTT.

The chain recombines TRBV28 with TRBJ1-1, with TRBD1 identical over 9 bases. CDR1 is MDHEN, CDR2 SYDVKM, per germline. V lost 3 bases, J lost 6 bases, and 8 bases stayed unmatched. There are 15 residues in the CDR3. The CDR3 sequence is CASSLPPGQGSEAFF. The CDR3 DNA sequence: TGTGCCAGCAGTTTGCCGCCGGGACAGGGCTCTGAAGCTTTCTTT.

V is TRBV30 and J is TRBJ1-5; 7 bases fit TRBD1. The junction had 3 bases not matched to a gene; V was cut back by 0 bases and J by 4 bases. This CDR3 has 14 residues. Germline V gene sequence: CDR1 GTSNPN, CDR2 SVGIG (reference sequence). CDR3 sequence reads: CAWSVQGRNQPQHF. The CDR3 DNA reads TGTGCCTGGAGTGTACAGGGGAGGAATCAGCCCCAGCATTTT.

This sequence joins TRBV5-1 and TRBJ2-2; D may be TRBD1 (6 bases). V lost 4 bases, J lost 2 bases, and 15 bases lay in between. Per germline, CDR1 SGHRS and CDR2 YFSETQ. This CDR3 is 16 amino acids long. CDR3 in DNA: TGCGCCAGCAGCGGGGGCGACAGGACAAACACCGGGGAGCTGTTTTTT. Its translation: CASSGGDRTNTGELFF.

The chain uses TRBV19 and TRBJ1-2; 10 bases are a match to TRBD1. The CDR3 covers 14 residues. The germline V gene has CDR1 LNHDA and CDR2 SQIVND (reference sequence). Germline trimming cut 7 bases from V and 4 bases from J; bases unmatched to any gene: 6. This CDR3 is CASTKTGGIYGYTF. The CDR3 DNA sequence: TGTGCCAGTACCAAGACAGGGGGCATCTATGGCTACACCTTC.

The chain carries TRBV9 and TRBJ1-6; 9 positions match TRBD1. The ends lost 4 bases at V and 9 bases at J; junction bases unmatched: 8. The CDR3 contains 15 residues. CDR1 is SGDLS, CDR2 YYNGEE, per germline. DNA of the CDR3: TGTGCCAGCAGCCCCTCGGGACAGGGCCTTTCACCCCTCCACTTT. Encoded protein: CASSPSGQGLSPLHF. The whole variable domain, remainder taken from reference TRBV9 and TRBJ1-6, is DSGVTQTPKHLITATGQRVTLRCSPRSGDLSVYWYQQSLDQGLQFLIQYYNGEERAKGNILERFSAQQFPDLHSELNLSSLELGDSALYFCASSPSGQGLSPLHFGNGTRLTVT.

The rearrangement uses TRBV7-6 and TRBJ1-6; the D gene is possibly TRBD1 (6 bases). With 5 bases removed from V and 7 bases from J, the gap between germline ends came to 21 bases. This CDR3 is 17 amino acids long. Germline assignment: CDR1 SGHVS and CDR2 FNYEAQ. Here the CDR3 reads CASSHAGDRRGNSPLHF. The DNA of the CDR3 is TGTGCCAGCAGCCATGCGGGAGACAGGCGGGGGAATTCACCCCTCCACTTT.

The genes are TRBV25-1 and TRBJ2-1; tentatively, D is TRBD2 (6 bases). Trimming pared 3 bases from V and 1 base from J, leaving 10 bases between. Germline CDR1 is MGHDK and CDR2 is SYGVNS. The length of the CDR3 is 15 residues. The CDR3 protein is CASSEHGGSYNEQFF. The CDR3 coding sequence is TGTGCCAGCAGTGAGCACGGAGGGTCCTACAATGAGCAGTTCTTC. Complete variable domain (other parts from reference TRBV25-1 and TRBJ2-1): EADIYQTPRYLVIGTGKKITLECSQTMGHDKMYWYQQDPGMELHLIHYSYGVNSTEKGDLSSESTVSRIRTEHFPLTLESARPSHTSQYLCASSEHGGSYNEQFFGPGTRLTVL.

The CDR3 region has the DNA TGTGCCAGCAGTGAACCGGGAAAAACCGACTATGGCTACACCTTC. It yields the protein CASSEPGKTDYGYTF. V and J are TRBV6-1 and TRBJ1-2; D not resolved. V shed 2 bases and J shed 3 bases, with 13 bases lying between them. Germline lookup yields CDR1 MNHNS and CDR2 SASEGT. The CDR3 contains 15 residues.

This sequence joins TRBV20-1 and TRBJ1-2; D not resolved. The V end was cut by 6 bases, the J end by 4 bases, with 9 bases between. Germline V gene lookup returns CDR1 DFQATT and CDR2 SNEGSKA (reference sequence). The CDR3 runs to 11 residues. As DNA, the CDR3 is TGCAGTGCCGAAACGGGCTATGGCTACACCTTC. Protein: CSAETGYGYTF.

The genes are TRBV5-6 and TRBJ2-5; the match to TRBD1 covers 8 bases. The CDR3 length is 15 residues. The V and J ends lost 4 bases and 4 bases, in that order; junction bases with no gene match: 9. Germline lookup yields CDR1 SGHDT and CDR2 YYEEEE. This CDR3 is CASSVRQGIPETQYF. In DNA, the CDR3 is TGTGCCAGCAGCGTCAGACAGGGGATCCCAGAGACCCAGTACTTC.

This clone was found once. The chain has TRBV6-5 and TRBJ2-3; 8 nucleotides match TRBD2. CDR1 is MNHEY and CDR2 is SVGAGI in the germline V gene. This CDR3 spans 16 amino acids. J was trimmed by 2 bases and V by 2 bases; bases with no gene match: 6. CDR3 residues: CASSYGRGDLTDTQYF. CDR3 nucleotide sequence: TGTGCCAGCAGTTACGGGCGGGGGGATCTCACAGATACGCAGTATTTT.

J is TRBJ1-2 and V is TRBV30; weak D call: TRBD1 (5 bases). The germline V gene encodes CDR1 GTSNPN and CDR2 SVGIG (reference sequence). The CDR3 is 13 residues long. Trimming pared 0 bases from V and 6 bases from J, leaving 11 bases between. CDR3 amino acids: CAWSVLGGHGYTF. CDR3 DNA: TGTGCCTGGAGTGTACTGGGGGGACATGGCTACACCTTC.

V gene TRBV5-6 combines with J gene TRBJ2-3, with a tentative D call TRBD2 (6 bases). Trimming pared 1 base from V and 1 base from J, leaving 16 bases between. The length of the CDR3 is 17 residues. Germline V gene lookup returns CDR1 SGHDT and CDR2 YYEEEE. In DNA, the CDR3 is TGTGCCAGCAGCTTGATCAGTTCGGAGCGGGGCACAGATACGCAGTATTTT. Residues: CASSLISSERGTDTQYF.

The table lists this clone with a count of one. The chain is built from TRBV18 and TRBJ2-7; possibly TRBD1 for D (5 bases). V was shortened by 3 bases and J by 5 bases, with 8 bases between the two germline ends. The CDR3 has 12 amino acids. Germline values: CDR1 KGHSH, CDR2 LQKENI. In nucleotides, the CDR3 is TGTGCCAGCTCACCTGTAGGGGACGAGCAGTACTTC. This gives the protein CASSPVGDEQYF.

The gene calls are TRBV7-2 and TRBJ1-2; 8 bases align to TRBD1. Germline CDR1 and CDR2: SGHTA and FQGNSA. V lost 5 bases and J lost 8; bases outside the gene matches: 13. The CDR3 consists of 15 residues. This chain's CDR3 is CASSPRTGPGGGYTF. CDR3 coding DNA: TGTGCCAGCAGCCCTAGGACAGGGCCGGGAGGAGGCTACACCTTC.

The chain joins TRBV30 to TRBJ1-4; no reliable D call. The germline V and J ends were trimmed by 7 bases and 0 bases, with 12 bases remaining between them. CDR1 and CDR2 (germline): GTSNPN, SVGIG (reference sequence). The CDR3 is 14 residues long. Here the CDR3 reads CAYSGSSTNEKLFF. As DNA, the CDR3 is TGTGCCTATTCAGGATCCTCAACTAATGAAAAACTGTTTTTT.

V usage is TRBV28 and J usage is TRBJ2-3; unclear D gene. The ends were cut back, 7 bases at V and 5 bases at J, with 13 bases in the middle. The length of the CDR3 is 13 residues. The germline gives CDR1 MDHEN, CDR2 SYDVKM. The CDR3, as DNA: TGTGCCAGCACCCCACCCGGCGGAGATACGCAGTATTTT. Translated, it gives CASTPPGGDTQYF.

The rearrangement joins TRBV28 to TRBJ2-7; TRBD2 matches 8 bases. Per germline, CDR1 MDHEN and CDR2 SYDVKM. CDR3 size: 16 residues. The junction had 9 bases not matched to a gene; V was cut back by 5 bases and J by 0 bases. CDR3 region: CASSPGGGGDSYEQYF. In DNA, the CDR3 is TGTGCCAGCAGTCCCGGGGGGGGTGGCGACTCCTACGAGCAGTACTTC.

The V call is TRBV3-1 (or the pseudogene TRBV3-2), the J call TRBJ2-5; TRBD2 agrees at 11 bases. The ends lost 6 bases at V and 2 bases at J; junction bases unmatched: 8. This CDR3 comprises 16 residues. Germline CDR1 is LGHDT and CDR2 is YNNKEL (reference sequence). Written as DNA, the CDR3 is TGTGCCAGCAGTCCCTTGACTAGCGGGGCTCAAGAGACCCAGTACTTC. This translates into CASSPLTSGAQETQYF.

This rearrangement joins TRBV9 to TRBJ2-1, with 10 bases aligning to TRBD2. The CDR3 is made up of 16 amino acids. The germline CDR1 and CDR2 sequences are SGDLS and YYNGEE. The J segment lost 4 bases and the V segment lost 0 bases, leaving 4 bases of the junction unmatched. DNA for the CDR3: TGTGCCAGCAGCGTAGGAGCGGGGGGGTTTTACAATGAGCAGTTCTTC. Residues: CASSVGAGGFYNEQFF. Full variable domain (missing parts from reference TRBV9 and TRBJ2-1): DSGVTQTPKHLITATGQRVTLRCSPRSGDLSVYWYQQSLDQGLQFLIQYYNGEERAKGNILERFSAQQFPDLHSELNLSSLELGDSALYFCASSVGAGGFYNEQFFGPGTRLTVL.

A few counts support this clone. CDR3 DNA: TGTGCCAGCAACTTGCAGGGTTATAATGGCTACACCTTC. The encoded protein is CASNLQGYNGYTF. This chain links TRBV28 with TRBJ1-2; possibly TRBD1 for D (5 bases). V lost 7 bases to trimming and J lost 6 bases, with 15 bases between them. The CDR3 extends over 13 amino acids. Germline V gene data show CDR1 as MDHEN and CDR2 as SYDVKM.